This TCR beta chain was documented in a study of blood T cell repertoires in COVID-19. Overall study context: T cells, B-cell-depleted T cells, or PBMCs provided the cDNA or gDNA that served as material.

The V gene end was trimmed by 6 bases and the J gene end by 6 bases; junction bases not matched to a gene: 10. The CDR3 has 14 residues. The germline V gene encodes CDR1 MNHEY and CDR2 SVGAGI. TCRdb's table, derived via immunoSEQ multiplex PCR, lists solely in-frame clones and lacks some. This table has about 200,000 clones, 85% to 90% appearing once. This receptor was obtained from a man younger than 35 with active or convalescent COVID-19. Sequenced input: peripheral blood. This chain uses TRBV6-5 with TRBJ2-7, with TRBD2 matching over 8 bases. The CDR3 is CASSIAGRGSEQYF. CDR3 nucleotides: TGTGCCAGCAGCATAGCGGGGCGAGGCAGCGAGCAGTACTTC.